This TCR beta chain was captured in a study of STAT5B mutations in CD4+ large granular lymphocyte leukemia (dated by TCRdb to between 2021 and 2024). Background on the whole study: Among the healthy controls, the CDR3 'QG' motif was associated with a particular HLA allele. The study compared the TCRbeta repertoires of patients with CD4+ T-cell large granular lymphocyte leukemia against those of healthy blood donors. Flow cytometry on FACSCanto II or FACSVerse showed that the purified fractions were more than 95% pure among lymphocytes.

Broader findings and caveats from the paper: CD4-sorted patient repertoires appeared more clonal than healthy CD4+ repertoires, and this difference persisted after removing the putative leukemic clones. Data were not HLA-matched; higher clonality in CD4+ versus CD8+ T-LGLL could reflect the relatively small sample size. Main leukemic clonotypes were private to each patient, although under 30% appeared at low frequency in other patients' non-leukemic repertoires. Enrichment of TRBV06-family usage was observed among the top patient clones (8/27) relative to healthy controls (2/35).

Comment on this clone: The antigen this receptor binds is unknown. Base qualities are not provided; no much larger clone lies one nucleotide away.

The immunoSEQ assay at survey resolution was used to sequence TCRbeta rearrangements from genomic DNA. For the original study's pipeline: A lowest detectable productive clonotype frequency of 2.59 x 10-5 was observed in the TCR sequencing data. Only productive TCRbeta rearrangements, defined as complete and in-frame sequences, were included in the analyses. Clonality for each sample was calculated as Simpson clonality in the immunoSEQ Analyzer version 3.0. Based on frequency, clones were grouped as very rare, small, medium, large (1-20%) or hyperexpanded (>20%). Generation probabilities were estimated with OLGA 1.2.3, V-gene circos plots were generated with VDJtools, specificities were searched for in VDJdb, and CDR3 motifs were identified with GLIPH. TCRdb obtained this table from immuneACCESS and retained in-frame rearrangements with V and J assigned. These tables miss some clones; where compared with another copy, unresolved V genes account for less than half of the shortfall, and the remainder is unexplained. The V and J calls and clone size come from that table; D and trimming were worked out from the DNA. The sample table holds approximately 27,000 clones, of which approximately 81% were seen once. The biggest ten clones account for about 0.35% of the sample.

Via the germline V gene (reference sequence), CDR1 is LNHDA and CDR2 SQIVND. Inclusive of the bounding cysteine and phenylalanine, the CDR3 is 16 residues long. Just the 48-base CDR3 DNA is kept, in frame starting at base 1. V loses 3 bases, J loses 3 bases, and the germline ends lie 18 bases apart. Healthy controls were approximately 40 blood donors whose buffy coats came from the Finnish Red Cross blood service. All TCR-sequenced material derived from peripheral blood: patient blood samples and healthy donor buffy coats. Peripheral blood mononuclear cells were isolated by Ficoll-Hypaque gradient centrifugation. CD4+ cells were purified magnetically from the buffy coats of healthy controls. The Gentra Puregene Cell and Tissue kit was used for genomic DNA extraction, and quantification was performed on a Qubit 2.0 fluorometer.

Rearrangement joined TRBV19 to TRBJ2-7; TRBD1 is perhaps the D gene, given 6 matching bases. The TCR comes from a human donor in good health. Input material: CD4+ T cells from blood buffy coats. DNA sequence: TGTGCCAGTAGTATCTCAGGCGGACAGCGAGTCTACGAGCAGTACTTC. This translates into CASSISGGQRVYEQYF.